Below, one T cell receptor (beta chain) is given with its context. Antigen specificity is unknown. The data derive from a study of cytomegalovirus exposure and HLA in healthy donors. Findings of the study overall: It was fewer than 200 TCR beta chains that were listed as cytomegalovirus-associated. There were some public TCRs occurring in many donors, but most TCR sequences were rare.

Germline V CDR1 and CDR2: SGHNT, YYREEE (reference sequence). CDR3 length equals 16 residues. J lost 5 bases, V lost 5 bases, and 10 bases had no gene match. Repertoires were generated with immunoSEQ multiplex PCR, while TCRdb's copy carries only in-frame clones and drops some. The table lists some 68,000 clones, roughly 95% of them singletons. The receptor's source is a man between 18 and 29 years old in good health and CMV-seronegative. This chain uses TRBV5-4 with TRBJ2-1, with 10 bases that match TRBD2. The sequenced sample was PBMCs. DNA for the CDR3: TGTGCCAGCAGGGATCAGCGGGAGGGGCGGAACAATGAGCAGTTCTTC. Its translation: CASRDQREGRNNEQFF. The full variable domain, in which reference TRBV5-4 and TRBJ2-1 provide the parts outside the CDR3, is ETGVTQSPTHLIKTRGQQVTLRCSSQSGHNTVSWYQQALGQGPQFIFQYYREEENGRGNFPPRFSGLQFPNYSSELNVNALELDDSALYLCASRDQREGRNNEQFFGPGTRLTVL.